The 13 T cell receptor beta chains below were found in one sample sequenced in a study of T cell responses to AZD1222 COVID-19 vaccine. The data were produced by immunoSEQ multiplex PCR, yet TCRdb's version contains in-frame clones alone and is incomplete. The sample gives more than 100,000 clones, roughly 90% of which show up once; over 3% is in the top ten. The sequencing here drew on peripheral blood, taken on day 0 of AZD1222 vaccination. All receptors derive from an adult in good health.

The chain uses TRBV19 and TRBJ1-4; D unclear. The CDR3 has 11 amino acids. V lost 4 bases and J 3 bases, leaving 0 bases between the germline ends. The germline gives CDR1 LNHDA, CDR2 SQIVND (reference sequence). The CDR3 nucleotides are TGTGCCAGTAGTACTAATGAAAAACTGTTTTTT. It encodes CASSTNEKLFF.

The CDR3 region has the DNA TGTGCCAGCAGCTTAGGTCCCGTGTTGGGAGCTTTCTTT. Translating it yields CASSLGPVLGAFF. The chain recombines TRBV7-8 with TRBJ1-1; D is unclear. Deletions cut 1 base from V and 10 bases from J, with 13 bases between. This CDR3 spans 13 amino acids. Germline lookup yields CDR1 SGHVS and CDR2 FQNEAQ.

The J gene is TRBJ2-1, the V gene TRBV2; TRBD2 matches at 10 bases. The J segment lost 8 bases and the V segment lost 4 bases, leaving 8 bases of the junction unmatched. The germline gives CDR1 SNHLY, CDR2 FYNNEI. This CDR3 spans 15 amino acids. CDR3 coding DNA: TGTGCCAGCAGTGCAAGCGGGGGGGTCTTTTATGAGCAGTTCTTC. Translating it yields CASSASGGVFYEQFF.

The CDR3 nucleotides read TGTGCCAGCAGAAAGGGAGGGAATAATGAAAAACTGTTTTTT. It specifies CASRKGGNNEKLFF. This sequence joins TRBV6-5 and TRBJ1-4; D gene ambiguous. CDR3 size: 14 residues. CDR1 MNHEY and CDR2 SVGAGI come from the germline V gene. The V gene lost 6 bases and the J gene lost 4 bases, with 12 bases spanning the gap.

This chain joins TRBV7-2 and TRBJ1-5; D may be TRBD1 (5 bases). CDR1 is SGHTA, CDR2 FQGNSA, per germline. The CDR3 consists of 15 residues. Trimming shortened V by 5 bases and J by 11 bases, and 22 bases separated the two germline ends. The CDR3 DNA reads as TGTGCCAGCAGCAAAAACCGGGACGGCCAATTTGCCCAGCATTTT. It codes for CASSKNRDGQFAQHF.

A word on this clone: The same CDR3 also results from other DNA sequences found in this sample. The chain is built from TRBV19 and TRBJ1-2; possible D gene TRBD1, 5 bases. Per germline, CDR1 LNHDA and CDR2 SQIVND (reference sequence). The CDR3 runs to 12 residues. Trimming took 3 bases from V and 4 from J, leaving 6 bases between them. CDR3 sequence: CASSIQGYGYTF. The CDR3 coding sequence is TGTGCCAGTAGTATCCAGGGCTATGGCTACACCTTC.

The CDR3 loop is CASSLAWRGVSYNEQFF. CDR3 in DNA: TGTGCCAGCAGCTTAGCATGGCGGGGGGTCTCCTACAATGAGCAGTTCTTC. This chain connects TRBV7-9 to TRBJ2-1; 8 nucleotides align to TRBD2. CDR3 length equals 17 residues. The germline V gene has CDR1 SEHNR and CDR2 FQNEAQ (reference sequence). V was clipped by 0 bases and J by 0 bases; unmatched bases: 4. The whole variable domain, remainder taken from reference TRBV7-9 and TRBJ2-1, is DTGVSQNPRHKITKRGQNVTFRCDPISEHNRLYWYRQTLGQGPEFLTYFQNEAQLEKSRLLSDRFSAERPKGSFSTLEIQRTEQGDSAMYLCASSLAWRGVSYNEQFFGPGTRLTVL.

The chain has TRBV7-9 and TRBJ1-2; D uncertain. The germline V gene has CDR1 SEHNR and CDR2 FQNEAQ (reference sequence). The CDR3 loop spans 15 amino acids. As DNA, the CDR3 is TGTGCAGCACGCCCAAATGGCGGAGCTAACTATGGCTACACCTTC. Protein sequence: CAARPNGGANYGYTF.

The V and J genes are TRBV9 and TRBJ2-2; D gene unclear. Deletions cut 0 bases from V and 2 bases from J, with 11 bases between. The CDR3 contains 16 residues. Germline lookup yields CDR1 SGDLS and CDR2 YYNGEE. This CDR3 is CASSVVGNLNTGELFF. The CDR3 bases are TGTGCCAGCAGCGTAGTTGGGAACTTAAACACCGGGGAGCTGTTTTTT.

The chain recombines TRBV6-5 with TRBJ2-2; possible D gene TRBD1, 6 bases. V was shortened by 6 bases and J by 6 bases, with 14 bases between the two germline ends. In germline, CDR1 is MNHEY, CDR2 SVGAGI. This CDR3 has 14 residues. In DNA form, the CDR3 reads TGTGCCAGCAGGGAGGCAGGGGACGCCGGGGAGCTGTTTTTT. Translating it yields CASREAGDAGELFF.

Comment on this clone: At one end the junction does not follow the germline gene, possibly because of a read error. This chain links TRBV7-7 with TRBJ1-2, with unresolved D. CDR3 size: 15 residues. Germline V gene lookup returns CDR1 SSHAT and CDR2 FNYEAQ (reference sequence). CDR3 bases: TGTGCTAGCAGCTTAGTGGCACAGCGGGACTATGGCTACACCTTC. Translated, it gives CASSLVAQRDYGYTF.

The genes are TRBV20-1 and TRBJ1-1; possible D gene TRBD1, 6 bases. Germline assignment: CDR1 DFQATT and CDR2 SNEGSKA (reference sequence). V lost 3 bases, J lost 2 bases, and 19 bases lay in between. The CDR3 totals 16 residues. The CDR3 region has the DNA TGCAGTGCTAGTCACCCCCGGGACACTTTAAACACTGAAGCTTTCTTT. Protein: CSASHPRDTLNTEAFF.

The gene calls are TRBV6-5 and TRBJ2-1; TRBD1 is a possible D gene (5 bases). Trimming stripped 0 bases from V and 4 bases from J, with 7 bases between. CDR1 is MNHEY, CDR2 SVGAGI, per germline. The CDR3 is made up of 14 amino acids. In nucleotides, the CDR3 is TGTGCCAGCAGTTACTCGAGACAGTACAATGAGCAGTTCTTC. Residues: CASSYSRQYNEQFF.